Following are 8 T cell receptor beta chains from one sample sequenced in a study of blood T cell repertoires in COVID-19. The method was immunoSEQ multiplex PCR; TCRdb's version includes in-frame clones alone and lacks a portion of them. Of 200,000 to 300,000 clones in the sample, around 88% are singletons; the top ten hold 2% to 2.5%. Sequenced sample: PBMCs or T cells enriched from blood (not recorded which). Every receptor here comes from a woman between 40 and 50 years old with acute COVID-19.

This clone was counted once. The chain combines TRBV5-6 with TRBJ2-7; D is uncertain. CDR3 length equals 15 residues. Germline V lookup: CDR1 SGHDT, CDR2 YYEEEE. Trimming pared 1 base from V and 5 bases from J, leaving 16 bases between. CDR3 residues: CASSLRGGAFNEQYF. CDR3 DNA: TGTGCCAGCAGCTTGCGCGGTGGAGCGTTCAACGAGCAGTACTTC.

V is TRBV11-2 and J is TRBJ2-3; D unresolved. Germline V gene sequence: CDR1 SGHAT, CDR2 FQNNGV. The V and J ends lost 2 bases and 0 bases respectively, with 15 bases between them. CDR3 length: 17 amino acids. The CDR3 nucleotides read TGTGCCAGCAGCTTAAATATTAGGAGTATTAGCACAGATACGCAGTATTTT. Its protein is CASSLNIRSISTDTQYF.

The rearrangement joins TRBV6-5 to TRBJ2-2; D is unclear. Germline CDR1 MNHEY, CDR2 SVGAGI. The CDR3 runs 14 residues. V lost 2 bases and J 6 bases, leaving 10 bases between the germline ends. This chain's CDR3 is CASSYGTVAGELFF. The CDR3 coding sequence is TGTGCCAGCAGTTACGGTACGGTCGCCGGGGAGCTGTTTTTT.

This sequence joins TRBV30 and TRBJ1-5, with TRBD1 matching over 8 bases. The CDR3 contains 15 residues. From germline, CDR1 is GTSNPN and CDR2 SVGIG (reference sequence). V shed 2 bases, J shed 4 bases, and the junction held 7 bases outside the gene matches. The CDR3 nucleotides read TGTGCCTGGAGTAGACAGGGGACGCAGAATCAGCCCCAGCATTTT. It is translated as CAWSRQGTQNQPQHF.

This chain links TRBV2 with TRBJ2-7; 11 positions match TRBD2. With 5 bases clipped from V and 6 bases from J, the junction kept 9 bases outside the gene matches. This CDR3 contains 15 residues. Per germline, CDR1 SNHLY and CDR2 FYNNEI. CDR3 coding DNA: TGTGCCAGCAGTCCTATAGCGGGAGGGCCGGTCGAGCAGTACGTC. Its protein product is CASSPIAGGPVEQYV.

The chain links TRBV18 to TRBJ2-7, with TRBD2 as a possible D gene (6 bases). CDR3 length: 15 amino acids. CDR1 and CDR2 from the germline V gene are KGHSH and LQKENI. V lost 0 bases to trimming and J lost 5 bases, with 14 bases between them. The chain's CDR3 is CASSPPLGGFHEQYF. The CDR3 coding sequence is TGTGCCAGCTCACCACCGTTGGGGGGTTTCCACGAGCAGTACTTC.

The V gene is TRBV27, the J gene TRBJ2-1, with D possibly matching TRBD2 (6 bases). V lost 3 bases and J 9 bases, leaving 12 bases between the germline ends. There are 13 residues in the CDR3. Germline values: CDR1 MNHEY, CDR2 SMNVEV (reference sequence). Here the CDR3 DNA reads TGTGCCAGCAGTTTGGGAGGTCCTAGTGAGCAGTTCTTC. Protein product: CASSLGGPSEQFF.

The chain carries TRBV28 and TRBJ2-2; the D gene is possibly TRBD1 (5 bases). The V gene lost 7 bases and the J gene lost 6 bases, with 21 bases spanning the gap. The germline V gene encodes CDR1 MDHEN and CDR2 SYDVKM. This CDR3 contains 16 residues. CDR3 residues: CASITAGATVAGELFF. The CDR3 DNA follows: TGTGCCAGCATTACGGCTGGGGCCACGGTAGCCGGGGAGCTGTTTTTT.